The 16 T cell receptor beta chains below were found in one sample sequenced in a study of shared clonotypes between healthy human individuals. Profiling relied on immunoSEQ multiplex PCR, and the TCRdb table lists in-frame clones only, not all of them. The top ten hold around 12% of the sample, which has around 500,000 clones, 70% to 80% seen once. Sequencing input: PBMCs. These receptors were taken from a woman aged 40 to 50 in good health. Some clones in this sample may be carry-over from other donors' samples.

The rearrangement joins TRBV28 to TRBJ1-4; D might be TRBD1 (5 bases). The ends were cut back, 4 bases at V and 1 base at J, with 16 bases in the middle. This CDR3 region has 17 residues. Germline V lookup: CDR1 MDHEN, CDR2 SYDVKM. CDR3 in DNA: TGTGCCAGCAGTTCACCAGGGACGATACAAACTAATGAAAAACTGTTTTTT. This gives the protein CASSSPGTIQTNEKLFF.

The chain's CDR3 is CSAREQEKLFF. The CDR3, as DNA: TGCAGTGCCCGAGAACAGGAAAAACTGTTTTTT. The chain carries TRBV20-1 and TRBJ1-4; D is uncertain. Germline V gene sequence: CDR1 DFQATT, CDR2 SNEGSKA (reference sequence). The CDR3 has 11 residues. Between the trimmed V and J ends, which lost 6 bases and 8 bases, there was a span of 10 bases.

This clone appeared a single time. This chain connects TRBV7-8 to TRBJ2-3; D gene ambiguous. CDR3 length equals 17 residues. With 4 bases removed from V and 0 bases from J, the gap between germline ends came to 17 bases. Germline V CDR1 and CDR2: SGHVS, FQNEAQ. CDR3 sequence (DNA): TGTGCCAGCAGCTCTCTCCAACTGTACCGAAGCACAGATACGCAGTATTTT. It translates to CASSSLQLYRSTDTQYF.

This clone was seen only once. The gene calls are TRBV29-1 and TRBJ1-3; TRBD1 might be the D (6 bases). V was trimmed by 4 bases and J by 1 base, leaving 17 bases between them. The CDR3 extends over 16 amino acids. The germline CDR1 and CDR2 sequences are SQVTM and ANQGSEA. The CDR3 sequence: CSVGKRQDDSGNTIYF. CDR3 bases: TGCAGCGTTGGGAAGAGACAGGACGATTCTGGAAACACCATATATTTT. Complete variable domain (other parts from reference TRBV29-1 and TRBJ1-3): SAVISQKPSRDICQRGTSLTIQCQVDSQVTMMFWYRQQPGQSLTLIATANQGSEATYESGFVIDKFPISRPNLTFSTLTVSNMSPEDSSIYLCSVGKRQDDSGNTIYFGEGSWLTVV.

This clone is a singleton in its sample. This chain joins TRBV7-8 and TRBJ1-2; a weak D match, TRBD1 (5 bases). The CDR3 length is 14 residues. V gave up 5 bases and J gave up 6 bases, with 16 bases separating them. The germline gives CDR1 SGHVS, CDR2 FQNEAQ. The CDR3 bases are TGTGCCAGCAGCCTAGAGGCAGGGTATAATGGCTACACCTTC. Its translation: CASSLEAGYNGYTF.

The V and J genes are TRBV4-3 and TRBJ2-5; possible D gene TRBD1, 7 bases. The V end lost 4 bases, the J end lost 4 bases, and 13 bases lay between the germline ends. CDR3 length: 14 residues. Germline V gene sequence: CDR1 LGHNA, CDR2 YSLEER. CDR3 residues: CASSPFQGGETQYF. CDR3 DNA: TGCGCCAGCAGCCCATTTCAGGGGGGAGAGACCCAGTACTTC.

The CDR3 bases are TGTGCCAGCACGGGCAGCTCCAACTCTGGGGCCAACGTCCTGACTTTC. Its translation is CASTGSSNSGANVLTF. The chain has TRBV5-8 and TRBJ2-6; D gene ambiguous. The germline V gene encodes CDR1 SGHTS and CDR2 YDEGEE. This CDR3 is 16 amino acids long. With 6 bases removed from V and 0 bases from J, the gap between germline ends came to 13 bases.

The rearrangement links TRBV28 to TRBJ1-6; 9 bases agree with TRBD1. Per the germline V gene, CDR1 is MDHEN and CDR2 is SYDVKM. The CDR3 runs to 17 residues. The trim removed 8 bases at V and 9 bases at J, leaving 17 bases unmatched. For the CDR3, the DNA is TGTGCCAGCCACCCGACAGGGGGGTCTATGAAGGGTTCACCCCTCCACTTT. Translating it yields CASHPTGGSMKGSPLHF.

Comments on this clone: Sequence at one end of the junction differs from germline and may be a read error. This chain joins TRBV7-3 and TRBJ2-1; possible D gene TRBD2, 6 bases. From germline, CDR1 is SGHTA and CDR2 FQGTGA. The CDR3 covers 14 residues. CDR3 in amino acids: CASSLMTRGGALVF. The DNA of the CDR3 is TGTGCCAGCAGCTTAATGACTCGGGGAGGCGCTCTGGTCTTC. Full variable domain (rest looked up from reference TRBV7-3 and TRBJ2-1): GAGVSQTPSNKVTEKGKYVELRCDPISGHTALYWYRQSLGQGPEFLIYFQGTGAADDSGLPNDRFFAVRPEGSVSTLKIQRTERGDSAVYLCASSLMTRGGALVFGPGTRLTVL.

This clone was detected a few times. At one end the junction does not follow the germline gene, possibly because of a read error. The chain recombines TRBV6-1 with TRBJ2-2, with no clear D. Germline V gene sequence: CDR1 MNHNS, CDR2 SASEGT. This CDR3 region has 13 residues. CDR3 coding DNA: TGCGCCAGCAGTGCCCATCCTACCGGGGAGCTGTTTTTT. Protein: CASSAHPTGELFF.

The chain links TRBV2 to TRBJ1-2; weak D call: TRBD1 (6 bases). CDR1 is SNHLY and CDR2 is FYNNEI in the germline V gene. Deletions cut 2 bases from V and 8 bases from J, with 21 bases between. The CDR3 covers 16 residues. In DNA, the CDR3 is TGTGCCAGCAGTGAAAAGGAAGTCAGGGGAGGCCGGGGCTACACCTTC. Amino acids: CASSEKEVRGGRGYTF.

V is TRBV2 and J is TRBJ1-5; 7 bases match TRBD1. V trimming: 8 bases; J trimming: 3 bases; junction bases outside the gene matches: 1. Germline values: CDR1 SNHLY, CDR2 FYNNEI. This CDR3 has 12 residues. CDR3 coding DNA: TGTGCCAGCGGACAGGACAATCAGCCCCAGCATTTT. The encoded protein is CASGQDNQPQHF.

The chain links TRBV4-1 to TRBJ2-3; D may be TRBD1 (6 bases). In germline, CDR1 is MGHRA, CDR2 YSYEKL. The CDR3 is 16 amino acids. V was trimmed by 1 base and J by 4 bases, leaving 15 bases between them. CDR3 residues: CASSQATGRGSDTQYF. The CDR3 DNA reads as TGCGCCAGCAGCCAAGCCACAGGGAGAGGTTCAGATACGCAGTATTTT.

V and J are TRBV27 and TRBJ2-1; 7 bases are a match to TRBD2. Germline CDR1 and CDR2: MNHEY and SMNVEV (reference sequence). This CDR3 contains 14 residues. Trimming cost V 3 bases and J 7 bases; bases outside gene matches: 6. CDR3 bases: TGTGCCAGCAGTTTTCGGCGGGAGATGAATGAGCAGTTCTTC. Translating gives CASSFRREMNEQFF.

The CDR3 DNA is TGCAGCGCCTATTGGACAGGGGGCGATACGCAGTATTTT. Translating it yields CSAYWTGGDTQYF. The chain couples TRBV29-1 to TRBJ2-3; 11 bases fit TRBD1. J was trimmed by 6 bases and V by 7 bases; bases with no gene match: 6. The CDR3 runs 13 residues. The germline CDR1 and CDR2 sequences are SQVTM and ANQGSEA.

The chain has TRBV28 and TRBJ2-2, with 7 bases lining up with TRBD1. CDR1 MDHEN and CDR2 SYDVKM come from the germline V gene. The CDR3 totals 13 residues. Trimming took 6 bases from V and 6 from J; bases not matched to a gene: 4. CDR3 sequence reads: CASRTGSSGELFF. The CDR3 nucleotides are TGTGCCAGCAGGACAGGGTCGTCCGGGGAGCTGTTTTTT.